These 5 T cell receptor beta chains originate from one sample sequenced in a study of blood T cells in healthy people across ages. Through a sample-barcoded 5' primer and a J-beta primer mix, a second PCR was run for roughly 6 to 12 cycles. Using its own MiXCR run on the 5' RACE reads, TCRdb lists one record per CDR3 protein. The sample holds more than 1,400,000 distinct CDR3 sequences, approximately 42% seen once. Sequenced input: blood. The receptors here all came from a woman between 18 and 29 years old in good health.

The chain is built from TRBV2 and TRBJ2-4; possible D gene TRBD1, 6 bases. The last part of the DNA fits TRBJ2-7 better; the J call may be wrong. The germline V gene encodes CDR1 SNHLY and CDR2 FYNNEI. The CDR3 is 16 residues long. The CDR3 region has the DNA TGTGCCAGCAGTGAAGAGCACAGGGCAATCAAATACGAGCAGTACTTC. Translation gives CASSEEHRAIKYEQYF.

This clonotype was observed a few times. At one end the junction does not follow the germline gene, possibly because of a read error. The V gene is TRBV7-7, the J gene TRBJ2-1; D is ambiguous. Germline lookup yields CDR1 SSHAT and CDR2 FNYEAQ (reference sequence). This CDR3 has 16 amino acids. As DNA, the CDR3 is TGTGCTAGCAGCTCCAATCCCGCTAGCTCCTACAATGAGCAGTTCTTC. Encoded protein: CASSSNPASSYNEQFF.

The gene calls are TRBV5-1 and TRBJ2-3; possible D gene TRBD2, 7 bases. This CDR3 is 14 amino acids long. Trimming took 6 bases from V and 5 from J, leaving 16 bases between them. Germline V gene sequence: CDR1 SGHRS, CDR2 YFSETQ. CDR3 DNA sequence: TGCGCCAGCATCAAGGGGGGGGCCATAGATACGCAGTATTTT. Protein sequence: CASIKGGAIDTQYF.

The chain recombines TRBV2 with TRBJ2-5, with 7 nucleotides matching TRBD1. The tail of the sequence fits TRBJ2-7 better, so the J call may be wrong. Germline V gene sequence: CDR1 SNHLY, CDR2 FYNNEI. The CDR3 sequence is 14 residues long. In DNA form, the CDR3 reads TGTGCCAGCAGGCTTATGACAGGGAACCGCGAGCAGTACTTC. Protein: CASRLMTGNREQYF.

This clonotype has just a few counts. The rearrangement uses TRBV5-1 and TRBJ1-6, with TRBD1 matching over 11 bases. The CDR3 loop spans 19 amino acids. Germline V CDR1 and CDR2: SGHRS, YFSETQ. Unmatched junction bases numbered 13, after V lost 6 bases and J lost 2 bases. The CDR3 here is CASTEWDRGTSAYNSPLHF. CDR3 nucleotides: TGCGCCAGCACCGAATGGGACAGGGGGACGAGCGCCTATAATTCACCCCTCCACTTT.